This entry lists 8 T cell receptor beta chains sequenced from one sample in a study of cytomegalovirus exposure and HLA in healthy donors. PCR involved 60 Vbeta and 13 Jbeta primers. Produced via immunoSEQ multiplex PCR; TCRdb's table is partial and in-frame only. The sample consists of 150,000 to 200,000 clones, nearly 80% of them appearing once. Sequencing used PBMCs. The receptors come from a middle-aged woman in good health and CMV-seronegative.

This chain links TRBV19 with TRBJ1-2; unclear D gene. Trimming left V 4 bases short and J 3 bases short, with 6 bases between. CDR3 length equals 12 residues. Germline CDR1 reads LNHDA; CDR2 reads SQIVND (reference sequence). CDR3 loop: CASSKLDYGYTF. CDR3 sequence (DNA): TGTGCCAGTAGTAAATTAGACTATGGCTACACCTTC.

This clone was found a few times. V and J are TRBV4-1 and TRBJ2-3; D possibly corresponds to TRBD2 (6 bases). Deletions cut 3 bases from V and 1 base from J, with 11 bases between. Germline CDR1 MGHRA, CDR2 YSYEKL. The CDR3 consists of 15 residues. CDR3: CASSQGGPRTDTQYF. The CDR3 coding sequence is TGCGCCAGCAGCCAGGGGGGACCACGCACAGATACGCAGTATTTT.

This clone was counted a single time. The chain couples TRBV7-9 to TRBJ2-2, with 10 positions matching TRBD2. J gave up 5 bases and V 6 bases, and 6 bases lay outside the gene matches. Germline-derived CDR1 and CDR2 are SEHNR and FQNEAQ (reference sequence). The CDR3 contains 15 residues. The CDR3 is CASRSSGGATGELFF. The CDR3 DNA reads TGTGCCAGCAGATCGAGCGGGGGGGCGACCGGGGAGCTGTTTTTT.

The rearrangement links TRBV27 to TRBJ2-5; 7 bases align to TRBD2. Unmatched junction bases numbered 6, after V lost 7 bases and J lost 4 bases. Germline CDR1 is MNHEY and CDR2 is SMNVEV (reference sequence). This CDR3 comprises 13 residues. This chain's CDR3 is CASKSSGAETQYF. DNA of the CDR3: TGTGCCAGCAAATCCAGCGGGGCAGAGACCCAGTACTTC.

J is TRBJ1-6 and V is TRBV19; D is ambiguous. Trimming removed 3 bases at V and 5 bases at J, with 5 bases between. This CDR3 contains 13 residues. Germline V gene sequence: CDR1 LNHDA, CDR2 SQIVND (reference sequence). CDR3 protein: CASSIFDNSPLHF. In nucleotides, the CDR3 is TGTGCCAGTAGTATCTTCGATAATTCACCCCTCCACTTT.

The J gene is TRBJ2-5, the V gene TRBV13, with a tentative D call TRBD1 (6 bases). CDR1 is PRHDT and CDR2 is FYEKMQ in the germline V gene (reference sequence). The CDR3 consists of 13 residues. V was clipped by 6 bases and J by 5 bases, with 13 bases between them. CDR3 coding DNA: TGTGCCAGCAGGTTATCAGGGGCGGAGACCCAGTACTTC. This gives the protein CASRLSGAETQYF.

CDR3 residues: CASSEGWLNTEAFF. The CDR3 DNA follows: TGTGCCAGCAGTGAAGGATGGCTGAACACTGAAGCTTTCTTT. V and J are TRBV6-1 and TRBJ1-1; D is ambiguous. This CDR3 has 14 residues. V lost 1 base and J 0 bases, leaving 6 bases between the germline ends. Germline V CDR1 and CDR2: MNHNS, SASEGT.

The chain recombines TRBV2 with TRBJ1-1; D is perhaps TRBD1 (5 bases). The V gene lost 8 bases and the J gene lost 0 bases, with 10 bases spanning the gap. The CDR3 has 13 residues. Germline V gene data show CDR1 as SNHLY and CDR2 as FYNNEI. CDR3 residues: CASDSSLNTEAFF. The CDR3 region has the DNA TGTGCCAGCGACAGTTCCCTGAACACTGAAGCTTTCTTT.